Presented here are 9 T cell receptor beta chains from one specimen sequenced in a study of CD8 T cells in ankylosing spondylitis. From the 5' RACE reads, TCRdb called clonotypes with MiXCR, one entry per CDR3 protein. The sample includes 85,000 to 100,000 distinct CDR3 sequences, around 9.4% of them seen just once. The sequencing input was blood, either unsorted or a sorted T cell fraction (not recorded which). The source is a male donor with ankylosing spondylitis or in good health (not recorded which).

In its sample, this clonotype was seen once. The germline gene is not matched at one end of the junction; a read error may be the cause. The chain combines TRBV7-9 with TRBJ2-3; 7 bases agree with TRBD1. CDR3 length: 15 amino acids. Germline lookup yields CDR1 SEHNR and CDR2 FQNEAQ (reference sequence). CDR3 sequence (DNA): TGTGCCAGCAGCCTGGACAGGCTTAACACAGATAAGCAGTATTTT. Residues: CASSLDRLNTDKQYF. Full variable domain (outside the CDR3, taken from reference TRBV7-9 and TRBJ2-3): DTGVSQNPRHKITKRGQNVTFRCDPISEHNRLYWYRQTLGQGPEFLTYFQNEAQLEKSRLLSDRFSAERPKGSFSTLEIQRTEQGDSAMYLCASSLDRLNTDKQYFGPGTRLTVL.

This clonotype has at least ten counts. The CDR3 sequence: CASSFRALWADTQYF. CDR3 in DNA: TGTGCCAGCAGTTTCAGGGCCCTTTGGGCAGATACGCAGTATTTT. The V gene is TRBV12-3 or TRBV12-4, the J gene TRBJ2-3, with a possible D match to TRBD1 (5 bases). CDR3 length: 15 amino acids. Trimming took 3 bases from V and 4 from J, leaving 14 bases between them.

This clonotype has at least ten counts. CDR3 nucleotides: TGTGCCAGCAGCCCACAGGGACAGATCAGTTCTGGAAACACCATATATTTT. Translating gives CASSPQGQISSGNTIYF. The chain combines TRBV9 with TRBJ1-3, with 7 bases aligning to TRBD1. The length of the CDR3 is 17 residues. The trim removed 4 bases at V and 1 base at J, leaving 11 bases unmatched. The V gene's germline CDR1 is SGDLS and CDR2 YYNGEE.

The gene calls are TRBV7-8 and TRBJ1-4; 9 bases agree with TRBD1. The V gene end was trimmed by 1 base and the J gene end by 0 bases; junction bases not matched to a gene: 9. The CDR3 extends over 19 amino acids. Germline assignment: CDR1 SGHVS and CDR2 FQNEAQ. CDR3 nucleotide sequence: TGTGCCAGCAGCTTAGATGGGGACAGGGAAACCGCAACTAATGAAAAACTGTTTTTT. Encoded protein: CASSLDGDRETATNEKLFF.

This clonotype was seen ten or more times. The genes are TRBV12-3 or TRBV12-4 and TRBJ2-3, with 9 bases that match TRBD1. There are 14 residues in the CDR3. V was clipped by 6 bases and J by 4 bases; unmatched bases: 5. Here the CDR3 DNA reads TGTGCCAGCAGCGACAGGGGGAGGTCAGATACGCAGTATTTT. Protein: CASSDRGRSDTQYF.

This clonotype was detected many times. The chain uses TRBV5-1 and TRBJ2-1, with a tentative D call TRBD1 (6 bases). Trimming removed 4 bases at V and 6 bases at J, with 14 bases between. CDR1 SGHRS and CDR2 YFSETQ come from the germline V gene. This CDR3 comprises 14 residues. The CDR3 region is CASSPATGRNEQFF. CDR3 in DNA: TGCGCCAGCAGCCCCGCTACAGGGCGCAATGAGCAGTTCTTC.

This clonotype has a count of ten or more. The CDR3 region is CASSLAFANTGELFF. DNA for the CDR3: TGTGCCAGCAGTTTGGCATTCGCGAACACCGGGGAGCTGTTTTTT. The chain carries TRBV12-3 or TRBV12-4 and TRBJ2-2; D is undetermined. The CDR3 totals 15 residues. V lost 3 bases and J 0 bases, leaving 8 bases between the germline ends.

This clonotype came up a few times. The chain has TRBV7-2 and TRBJ2-7; D is unresolved. The CDR3 has 16 amino acids. V was pared by 1 base and J by 0 bases, with 13 bases between. Germline V gives CDR1 SGHTA, CDR2 FQGNSA. CDR3 protein: CASSLGVSPSSYEQYF. CDR3 DNA: TGTGCCAGCAGCTTAGGGGTTAGCCCAAGCTCCTACGAGCAGTACTTC.

This clonotype was counted at least ten times. The chain is built from TRBV20-1 and TRBJ2-1; D possibly corresponds to TRBD1 (6 bases). Trimming took off 2 bases at V and 0 bases at J, with 17 bases between the two ends. The CDR3 covers 17 residues. The germline gives CDR1 DFQATT, CDR2 SNEGSKA (reference sequence). Here the CDR3 DNA reads TGCAGTGCTAGACGGCAACAGGGTACTCTCTCCTACAATGAGCAGTTCTTC. Its translation is CSARRQQGTLSYNEQFF.